A single sample gave rise to the 8 T cell receptor beta chains below, sequenced in a study of graft-versus-host responses after intestinal transplantation. Their specific antigens are unknown. The repertoire was sequenced with immunoSEQ multiplex PCR; TCRdb's copy has only in-frame clones and lacks some. Here the sample spans tens of thousands of clones, about nine tenths being singletons. Sample: unstimulated CD4+ T cells sorted from spleen or lymph node cells, taken before intestinal transplant. The source of these receptors is a human donor who received an intestinal transplant.

V gene TRBV18 combines with J gene TRBJ1-2; the match to TRBD1 covers 10 bases. V trimming: 3 bases; J trimming: 3 bases; junction bases outside the gene matches: 13. There are 18 residues in the CDR3. Germline-derived CDR1 and CDR2 are KGHSH and LQKENI. The CDR3 protein is CASSPDRGSNVVHYGYTF. CDR3 sequence (DNA): TGTGCCAGCTCACCGGACAGGGGGTCCAACGTGGTACACTATGGCTACACCTTC. Together with reference TRBV18 and TRBJ1-2, the CDR3 gives the full variable domain: NAGVMQNPRHLVRRRGQEARLRCSPMKGHSHVYWYRQLPEEGLKFMVYLQKENIIDESGMPKERFSAEFPKEGPSILRIQQVVRGDSAAYFCASSPDRGSNVVHYGYTFGSGTRLTVV.

The rearrangement uses TRBV5-5 and TRBJ2-7; D possibly corresponds to TRBD1 (6 bases). Germline CDR1 reads SGHKS; CDR2 reads YYEKEE (reference sequence). The V end lost 6 bases, the J end lost 0 bases, and 13 bases lay between the germline ends. This CDR3 region has 14 residues. The CDR3 DNA is TGTGCCAGCAAGAAGGGGGAGTTCTCCTACGAGCAGTACTTC. Translation gives CASKKGEFSYEQYF. The variable domain in full, completed from reference TRBV5-5 and TRBJ2-7, reads DAGVTQSPTHLIKTRGQQVTLRCSPISGHKSVSWYQQVLGQGPQFIFQYYEKEERGRGNFPDRFSARQFPNYSSELNVNALLLGDSALYLCASKKGEFSYEQYFGPGTRLTVT.

J is TRBJ1-1 and V is TRBV6-4; tentative D call: TRBD1 (6 bases). The V and J ends lost 3 bases and 5 bases respectively, with 10 bases between them. The CDR3 is 13 residues long. The germline CDR1 and CDR2 sequences are MRHNA and SNTAGT. The CDR3 is CASSERGGTEAFF. CDR3 nucleotides: TGTGCCAGCAGTGAAAGAGGGGGAACTGAAGCTTTCTTT.

The chain carries TRBV28 and TRBJ1-1; TRBD1 matches 7 bases. This CDR3 is 15 amino acids long. J was trimmed by 2 bases and V by 6 bases; bases with no gene match: 9. CDR1 is MDHEN and CDR2 is SYDVKM in the germline V gene. For the CDR3, the DNA is TGTGCCAGCAGCCCCGCCGGGACAGTCAACACTGAAGCTTTCTTT. Amino acids: CASSPAGTVNTEAFF.

The chain links TRBV9 to TRBJ2-3; weak D call: TRBD1 (5 bases). Germline lookup yields CDR1 SGDLS and CDR2 YYNGEE. V was shortened by 4 bases and J by 2 bases, with 11 bases between the two germline ends. CDR3 length: 14 amino acids. The CDR3 reads CASSRPGNTDTQYF. CDR3 coding DNA: TGTGCCAGCAGCCGCCCAGGGAACACAGATACGCAGTATTTT.

The chain has TRBV9 and TRBJ2-3, with 11 bases matching TRBD2. After removal of 2 bases from V and 1 base from J, the junction contained 3 bases not matched to a gene. Germline V gene sequence: CDR1 SGDLS, CDR2 YYNGEE. The length of the CDR3 is 16 residues. The CDR3 is CASSVATSGGTDTQYF. CDR3 in DNA: TGTGCCAGCAGCGTTGCGACTAGCGGGGGCACAGATACGCAGTATTTT. The whole variable domain, filled in from reference TRBV9 and TRBJ2-3, reads DSGVTQTPKHLITATGQRVTLRCSPRSGDLSVYWYQQSLDQGLQFLIQYYNGEERAKGNILERFSAQQFPDLHSELNLSSLELGDSALYFCASSVATSGGTDTQYFGPGTRLTVL.

The chain combines TRBV7-9 with TRBJ2-3; the D gene is possibly TRBD2 (7 bases). V gave up 4 bases and J gave up 5 bases, with 16 bases separating them. The germline CDR1 and CDR2 sequences are SEHNR and FQNEAQ (reference sequence). CDR3 length: 15 amino acids. In DNA, the CDR3 is TGTGCCAGCAGCTGGCTCGGGGGGCAGGGAGATACGCAGTATTTT. It codes for CASSWLGGQGDTQYF.

The chain joins TRBV10-1 to TRBJ2-5; the D gene is possibly TRBD1 (5 bases). V was shortened by 7 bases and J by 5 bases, with 14 bases between the two germline ends. In germline, CDR1 is WNHNN, CDR2 SYGVQD (reference sequence). The length of the CDR3 is 13 residues. The CDR3 coding sequence is TGCGCCAGCATTTCTCACAGGCGCGAGACCCAGTACTTC. Amino acids: CASISHRRETQYF.